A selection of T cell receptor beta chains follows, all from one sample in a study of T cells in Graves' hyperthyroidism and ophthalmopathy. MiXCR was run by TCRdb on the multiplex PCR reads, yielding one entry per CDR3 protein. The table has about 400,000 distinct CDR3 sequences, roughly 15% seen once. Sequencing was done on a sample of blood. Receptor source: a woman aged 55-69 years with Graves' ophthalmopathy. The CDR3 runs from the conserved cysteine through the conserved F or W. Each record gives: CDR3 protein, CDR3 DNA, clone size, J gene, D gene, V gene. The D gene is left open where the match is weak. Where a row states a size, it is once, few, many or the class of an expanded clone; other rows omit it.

CASSSRSEQYF | TGCGCCAGCAGCTCACGATCAGAGCAGTACTTC | many | TRBJ2-7 | NA | TRBV5-1
CASSPGTHNEQFF | TGTGCCAGCAGCCCCGGGACTCACAATGAGCAGTTCTTC | NA | TRBJ2-1 | NA | TRBV5-5
CSAHPQYEQYF | TGCAGTGCTCACCCACAGTACGAGCAGTACTTC | many | TRBJ2-7 | NA | TRBV20-1
CASSLDGTRLTRQYF | TGTGCCAGCAGTTTGGATGGGACTAGGCTGACGAGGCAGTACTTC | many | TRBJ2-7 | TRBD2 | TRBV12-3/TRBV12-4
CASSPRGKSLGTGELFF | TGTGCCAGCAGTCCCCGGGGGAAGTCCTTGGGCACCGGGGAGCTGTTTTTT | many | TRBJ2-2 | NA | TRBV6-1
CASSEYGGTGKNEKLFF | TGTGCCAGCAGTGAATATGGGGGGACAGGAAAAAATGAAAAACTGTTTTTT | many | TRBJ1-4 | TRBD1 | TRBV25-1
CASSLGTAGLYEQYF | TGTGCCAGCAGTTTAGGGACGGCAGGGCTATACGAGCAGTACTTC | few | TRBJ2-7 | NA | TRBV28
CSARKGLRDGFGQFF | TGCAGTGCTAGGAAAGGTCTCAGGGATGGTTTCGGGCAGTTCTTC | many | TRBJ2-1 | NA | TRBV20-1
CATSDPKTSGNEQFF | TGTGCCACCAGTGATCCAAAGACTAGCGGAAATGAGCAGTTCTTC | NA | TRBJ2-1 | TRBD2 | TRBV24-1
CATSAQGAGVSNEQFF | TGTGCCACCAGCGCACAGGGGGCGGGAGTAAGCAATGAGCAGTTCTTC | many | TRBJ2-1 | TRBD1 | TRBV15
CSARRTGTSGSDTQYF | TGCAGTGCTAGACGGACCGGGACTAGCGGTTCAGATACGCAGTATTTT | NA | TRBJ2-3 | TRBD2 | TRBV20-1
CASSYPLTRRSYNEQFF | TGTGCCAGCAGTTACCCTTTGACTAGACGCTCCTACAATGAGCAGTTCTTC | NA | TRBJ2-1 | NA | TRBV6-8
CASSHALAGAYNEQFF | TGTGCCAGCAGCCATGCACTAGCGGGCGCCTACAATGAGCAGTTCTTC | many | TRBJ2-1 | TRBD2 | TRBV3-1
CASSTGTSNYNEQFF | TGTGCCAGCAGCACCGGGACTAGCAATTACAATGAGCAGTTCTTC | NA | TRBJ2-1 | TRBD2 | TRBV11-2
CSARPASGSYEQYF | TGCAGTGCTAGGCCGGCTAGCGGGAGCTACGAGCAGTACTTC | many | TRBJ2-7 | TRBD2 | TRBV20-1
CASSPRYRANTGELFF | TGTGCCAGCAGCCCTCGGTATCGGGCGAACACCGGGGAGCTGTTTTTT | few | TRBJ2-2 | NA | TRBV11-2
CSADPSGRPHNEQFF | TGCAGTGCTGACCCTAGCGGGAGGCCCCACAATGAGCAGTTCTTC | few | TRBJ2-1 | TRBD2 | TRBV20-1
CASSLGGRAVETQYF | TGTGCCAGCAGCTTAGGCGGGAGGGCCGTAGAGACCCAGTACTTC | NA | TRBJ2-5 | TRBD2 | TRBV7-2
CASSLGTASDTQYF | TGTGCCAGCAGCTTAGGGACAGCGTCAGATACGCAGTATTTT | NA | TRBJ2-3 | TRBD1 | TRBV7-3
CSAREPGGIYEAFF | TGCAGTGCTAGAGAACCAGGGGGAATCTATGAAGCTTTCTTT | few | TRBJ1-1 | TRBD1 | TRBV20-1
CSVGGSGIGGAEQYF | TGCAGCGTTGGGGGTAGCGGGATCGGGGGCGCCGAGCAGTACTTC | many | TRBJ2-7 | TRBD2 | TRBV29-1
CSANRAGNTEAFF | TGCAGCGCTAACAGGGCTGGGAACACTGAAGCTTTCTTT | many | TRBJ1-1 | NA | TRBV29-1
CASRPRTRNGAGELFF | TGTGCCAGCAGGCCCCGGACTAGGAATGGTGCCGGGGAGCTGTTTTTT | few | TRBJ2-2 | TRBD2 | TRBV7-9
CASTMGSGRTYEQYF | TGTGCCAGCACCATGGGCAGCGGGAGAACCTACGAGCAGTACTTC | many | TRBJ2-7 | TRBD2 | TRBV7-8
CASSFLTSGLGGTHTQYF | TGTGCCAGCAGTTTTCTCACTAGCGGATTGGGCGGAACGCATACGCAGTATTTT | many | TRBJ2-3 | TRBD2 | TRBV12-3/TRBV12-4
CASTTPLTDTQYF | TGTGCCAGCACAACTCCACTCACAGATACGCAGTATTTT | many | TRBJ2-3 | NA | TRBV2
CSANGGVVSYEQYF | TGCAGTGCTAATGGGGGAGTGGTGTCCTACGAGCAGTACTTC | many | TRBJ2-7 | NA | TRBV20-1
CASSLGDGPGITDEQFF | TGTGCCAGCAGCTTAGGTGATGGGCCAGGTATAACGGATGAGCAGTTCTTC | NA | TRBJ2-1 | NA | TRBV3-1
CATTGQGALNTEAFF | TGTGCCACGACCGGACAGGGGGCTCTGAACACTGAAGCTTTCTTT | many | TRBJ1-1 | TRBD1 | TRBV3-1
CASSQVSAPGTDTQYF | TGCGCCAGCAGCCAAGTTTCGGCCCCCGGCACAGATACGCAGTATTTT | many | TRBJ2-3 | NA | TRBV4-1
CASSQVGEGDQTQYF | TGTGCCAGCAGCCAAGTCGGGGAGGGGGACCAGACCCAGTACTTC | few | TRBJ2-5 | NA | TRBV4-2
CATRDNKFSNQPQHF | TGTGCAACCCGGGACAACAAATTCAGCAATCAGCCCCAGCATTTT | NA | TRBJ1-5 | NA | TRBV6-1
CSAARGDEQFF | TGCAGTGCTGCCCGGGGTGATGAGCAGTTCTTC | many | TRBJ2-1 | NA | TRBV20-1
CASSFLGPYEQYF | TGTGCCAGCAGCTTCCTAGGGCCCTACGAGCAGTACTTC | many | TRBJ2-7 | NA | TRBV3-1
CASSSPGHPATNEKLFF | TGTGCCAGTAGCTCCCCGGGACACCCAGCAACTAATGAAAAACTGTTTTTT | NA | TRBJ1-4 | NA | TRBV19
CASSVGQASGNTIYF | TGTGCCAGCAGTGTCGGGCAGGCCTCTGGAAACACCATATATTTT | NA | TRBJ1-3 | NA | TRBV2
CASSVPGLANHNEQFF | TGTGCCAGCAGCGTACCGGGACTAGCGAACCACAATGAGCAGTTCTTC | NA | TRBJ2-1 | TRBD2 | TRBV9
CASSVGGAGGPINEQFF | TGTGCCAGCAGCGTAGGAGGAGCGGGAGGGCCTATCAATGAGCAGTTCTTC | few | TRBJ2-1 | TRBD2 | TRBV9
CASSLYGTGGNQPQHF | TGTGCCAGCAGTTTATACGGGACAGGGGGCAATCAGCCCCAGCATTTT | NA | TRBJ1-5 | TRBD1 | TRBV28
CATSDFEQGPRDTQYF | TGTGCCACCAGTGATTTCGAGCAGGGGCCTAGGGATACGCAGTATTTT | NA | TRBJ2-3 | NA | TRBV24-1
CASSPWAGDNEQFF | TGTGCCAGCTCCCCTTGGGCGGGGGACAATGAGCAGTTCTTC | many | TRBJ2-1 | TRBD2 | TRBV18
CASSQLAGYLRETQYF | TGTGCCAGCAGCCAGCTAGCGGGATATCTTAGGGAGACCCAGTACTTC | many | TRBJ2-5 | TRBD2 | TRBV28
CSAREPGLGSTDTQYF | TGCAGTGCTAGAGAGCCGGGACTAGGGAGCACAGATACGCAGTATTTT | NA | TRBJ2-3 | TRBD2 | TRBV20-1
CASSHTSGKTDTQYF | TGTGCCAGCAGCCACACTAGCGGGAAAACAGATACGCAGTATTTT | many | TRBJ2-3 | TRBD2 | TRBV7-8
CASSQDREKQSYEQYF | TGCGCCAGCAGCCAAGATAGGGAGAAACAATCCTACGAGCAGTACTTC | NA | TRBJ2-7 | NA | TRBV4-1
CSVGRGATIYF | TGCAGCGTAGGGAGGGGGGCCACCATATATTTT | few | TRBJ1-3 | NA | TRBV29-1
CASSSGGTSSYEQYF | TGTGCCAGCAGCTCAGGCGGGACCTCAAGCTACGAGCAGTACTTC | few | TRBJ2-7 | NA | TRBV5-8
CASSFNSGGSGSNQPQHF | TGTGCCAGCAGTTTCAATTCCGGAGGAAGCGGTAGCAATCAGCCCCAGCATTTT | many | TRBJ1-5 | NA | TRBV12-3/TRBV12-4
CASSVGGTGIGGYTF | TGTGCCAGCAGCGTAGGGGGGACAGGTATCGGTGGCTACACCTTC | few | TRBJ1-2 | TRBD1 | TRBV9
CASKAGGGEQYF | TGTGCCAGCAAGGCGGGAGGGGGGGAGCAGTACTTC | once | TRBJ2-7 | TRBD2 | TRBV6-1
CASSPNQGTYEQYF | TGTGCCAGCTCACCGAACCAGGGTACCTACGAGCAGTACTTC | NA | TRBJ2-7 | NA | TRBV18
CASSRFGEQFF | TGCGCCAGCAGTCGATTCGGTGAGCAGTTCTTC | NA | TRBJ2-1 | NA | TRBV10-2
CASKQAGGEETQYF | TGTGCCAGCAAACAAGCGGGAGGGGAGGAGACCCAGTACTTC | many | TRBJ2-5 | TRBD2 | TRBV6-1
CAISVGSSYEQYF | TGTGCCATCAGTGTCGGGAGCTCCTACGAGCAGTACTTC | few | TRBJ2-7 | NA | TRBV10-3
CATSSFQRTQYF | TGTGCCACCAGCAGTTTTCAGAGGACCCAGTACTTC | NA | TRBJ2-5 | NA | TRBV15
CATGSILGQGRGQPQHF | TGTGCCACCGGCAGCATCCTCGGGCAGGGAAGGGGACAGCCCCAGCATTTT | NA | TRBJ1-5 | NA | TRBV15